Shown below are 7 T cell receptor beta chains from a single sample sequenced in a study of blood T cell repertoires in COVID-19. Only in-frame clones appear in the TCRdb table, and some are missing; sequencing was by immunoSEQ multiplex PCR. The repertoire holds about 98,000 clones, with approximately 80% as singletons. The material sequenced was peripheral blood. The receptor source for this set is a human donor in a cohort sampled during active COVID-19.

CDR3 protein: CAARGGGTDTQYF. The CDR3 DNA sequence: TGTGCCGCACGAGGTGGCGGCACAGATACGCAGTATTTT. V and J are TRBV6-5 and TRBJ2-3, with unresolved D. V was shortened by 11 bases and J by 1 base, with 13 bases between the two germline ends. Germline assignment: CDR1 MNHEY and CDR2 SVGAGI. The CDR3 has 13 amino acids.

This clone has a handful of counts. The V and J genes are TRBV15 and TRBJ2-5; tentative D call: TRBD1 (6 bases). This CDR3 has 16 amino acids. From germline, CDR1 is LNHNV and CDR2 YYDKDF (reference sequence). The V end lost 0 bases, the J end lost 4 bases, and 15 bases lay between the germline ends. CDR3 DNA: TGTGCCACCAGCAGAGATCAATCCGGCAGGGGAGAGACCCAGTACTTC. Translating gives CATSRDQSGRGETQYF.

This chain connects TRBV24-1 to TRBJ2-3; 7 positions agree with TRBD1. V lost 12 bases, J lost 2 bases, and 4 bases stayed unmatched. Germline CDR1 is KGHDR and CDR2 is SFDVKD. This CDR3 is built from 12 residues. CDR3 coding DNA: TGTGCCGTCCAGGGGGTCACAGATACGCAGTATTTT. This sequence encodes CAVQGVTDTQYF.

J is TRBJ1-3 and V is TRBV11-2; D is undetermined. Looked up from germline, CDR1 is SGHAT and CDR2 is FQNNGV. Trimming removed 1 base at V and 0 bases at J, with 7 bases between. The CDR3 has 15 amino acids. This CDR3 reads CASSLGRSSGNTIYF. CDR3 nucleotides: TGTGCCAGCAGCTTAGGACGGAGCTCTGGAAACACCATATATTTT.

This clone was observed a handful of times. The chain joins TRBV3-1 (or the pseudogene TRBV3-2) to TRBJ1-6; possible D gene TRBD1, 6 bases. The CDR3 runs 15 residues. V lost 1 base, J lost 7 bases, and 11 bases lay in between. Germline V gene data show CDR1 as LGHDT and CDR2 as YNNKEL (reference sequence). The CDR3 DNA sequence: TGTGCCAGCAGCCAAGGTCCCCAGGGGAATTCACCCCTCCACTTT. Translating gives CASSQGPQGNSPLHF.

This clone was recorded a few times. The DNA of the CDR3 is TGTGCCAGCTCACCAGCAGGGGGGCGCGTTAGTCAGCCCCAGCATTTT. It is translated as CASSPAGGRVSQPQHF. The gene calls are TRBV18 and TRBJ1-5; 7 positions agree with TRBD1. J lost 6 bases, V lost 2 bases, and 10 bases had no gene match. The CDR3 runs 16 residues. Germline CDR1 KGHSH, CDR2 LQKENI.

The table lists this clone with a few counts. The CDR3 spells CASSLGASGGAKEQYF. DNA of the CDR3: TGTGCCAGCAGCTTAGGGGCTAGCGGGGGGGCAAAGGAGCAGTACTTC. The genes are TRBV11-2 and TRBJ2-7; 12 nucleotides align to TRBD2. The V gene's germline CDR1 is SGHAT and CDR2 FQNNGV. Germline trimming cut 1 base from V and 7 bases from J; bases unmatched to any gene: 8. The CDR3 extends over 16 amino acids.